Only a few counts were recorded for the clone carrying this T cell receptor beta chain. Its target is unknown. The source of the sample is a study of T cells in Graves' hyperthyroidism and ophthalmopathy. Study conclusions and caveats: Most thyroid clonotypes that were expanded above 0.001 also turned up in blood.

Uncontrolled infection, other autoimmune disease, pregnancy or lactation excluded patients. The source material, RNA transcripts, was used to amplify TCR beta CDR3 regions. RT-PCR in the first round (using the HTBI primer set) targeted the TCR CDR3. MiXCR, applied by TCRdb to the multiplex PCR reads, yields one record per CDR3 protein. The table lists hundreds of thousands of distinct CDR3 sequences, around 14% of them singletons. CDR1 is SGHRS and CDR2 is YFSETQ in the germline V gene. V lost 4 bases, J lost 5 bases, and 14 bases stayed unmatched. The CDR3 is 16 residues long. The chain uses TRBV5-1 and TRBJ2-5; TRBD2 matches 7 bases. This clonotype originated in a woman younger than 35 with Graves' hyperthyroidism. The sequenced material came from blood. Here the CDR3 reads CASSRTGSGVTETQYF. CDR3 in DNA: TGCGCCAGCAGCCGCACGGGGAGCGGGGTTACTGAGACCCAGTACTTC.